The TCR beta chain described here comes from a study of CD8+ T cells in alopecia areata. It was with CD4, CD8alpha, NKG2D, NKG2ACE and other markers that pooled cutaneous lymph node cells were sorted. Findings of the study overall: Normal skin's resident alphabeta T cells are sequenced alongside lesional scalp T cells. Clonality exceeded that of normal scalp in lesional scalp, most notably in alopecia totalis/universalis.

In the case of this clone: Its antigen is unidentified. Mouse gene names and germline throughout.

Once RNA had been extracted, it was reverse transcribed into cDNA to act as the sequencing template. Data came from immunoSEQ multiplex PCR; TCRdb stores just in-frame clones and leaves some out. The sample yields about 19,000 clones, without any singletons. Specimen: CD8+ T cells sorted from a lymph node. The receptor was derived from a C3H/HeJ mouse with alopecia areata. For the strain, the MHC haplotype given is H2-k.

CDR3 DNA, as far as it was read: TGTGCCAGCGGGACAGGGGATGCT. Protein: CASGTGDA. Given in full, the CDR3 is CASGTGDAEQFF. The chain is built from TRBV13-1 and TRBJ2-1, with TRBD1 matching 10 bases. The read stops 4 residues short of the end of the CDR3; the missing end is completed from the germline J gene. The V and J ends lost 7 bases and 5 bases, in that order; junction bases with no gene match: 0. The germline gives CDR1 NSHNY, CDR2 SYGAGN. The CDR3 has 12 amino acids.